This record looks at one T cell receptor beta chain sequence and its context. No cognate antigen has been identified for it. No base-level quality is on record; no much larger clone is a single base apart. The data are from a study of control samples from healthy donors and cancer patients (dated by TCRdb to the early 2020s). The cysteine opens and the phenylalanine closes a CDR3 of 15 amino acids. The sequence is cut down to CDR3 DNA, 45 bases in frame from base 1. Here V drops 6 bases and J drops 4 bases, and the junction holds 5 bases not matched to any gene. Based on the germline V gene (reference sequence), the CDR1 and CDR2 sequences are MNHEY and SMNVEV. Libraries came from the immunoSEQ multiplex PCR assay. What TCRdb holds here is the immuneACCESS table cut down to in-frame rearrangements. Part of the clones is not present; checked against another copy, under half of the missing clones reflect an unresolved V gene, and the others are unexplained. The sample table shows about 100,000 clones, and roughly 90% are seen once. The leading ten clones occupy over 15% of the sample.

The TCR comes from a woman in her forties or fifties in good health. Sequenced: blood. The rearrangement joined TRBV27 to TRBJ2-1; 11 bases in the junction line up with TRBD2. Read as DNA, the sequence is TGTGCCAGCAGCCAAAGACTAGCGGGGTACAATGAGCAGTTCTTC. Translated, it reads CASSQRLAGYNEQFF.